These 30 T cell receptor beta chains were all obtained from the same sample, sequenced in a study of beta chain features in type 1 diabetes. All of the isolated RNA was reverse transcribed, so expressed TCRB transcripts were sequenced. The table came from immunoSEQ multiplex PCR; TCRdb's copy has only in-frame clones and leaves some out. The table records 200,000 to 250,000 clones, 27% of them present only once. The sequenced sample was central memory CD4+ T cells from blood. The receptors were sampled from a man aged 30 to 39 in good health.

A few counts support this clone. The CDR3 nucleotides read TGTGCCAGCAGCTTAGATCGGTGGACAGGTCAGTTCTTC. Protein sequence: CASSLDRWTGQFF. This rearrangement joins TRBV11-3 to TRBJ2-1; TRBD1 aligns across 7 bases. CDR3 length: 13 amino acids. Germline assignment: CDR1 SGHNT and CDR2 YENEEA. Trimming cost V 0 bases and J 13 bases; bases outside gene matches: 6. The variable domain in full, completed from reference TRBV11-3 and TRBJ2-1, reads EAGVVQSPRYKIIEKKQPVAFWCNPISGHNTLYWYLQNLGQGPELLIRYENEEAVDDSQLPKDRFSAERLKGVDSTLKIQPAELGDSAVYLCASSLDRWTGQFFGPGTRLTVL.

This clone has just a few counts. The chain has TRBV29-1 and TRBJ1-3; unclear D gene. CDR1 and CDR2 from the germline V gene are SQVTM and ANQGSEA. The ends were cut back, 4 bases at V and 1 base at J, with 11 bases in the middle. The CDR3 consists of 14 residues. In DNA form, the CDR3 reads TGCAGCGTTGTCAAGGTTTCTTCTGGAAACACCATATATTTT. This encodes CSVVKVSSGNTIYF.

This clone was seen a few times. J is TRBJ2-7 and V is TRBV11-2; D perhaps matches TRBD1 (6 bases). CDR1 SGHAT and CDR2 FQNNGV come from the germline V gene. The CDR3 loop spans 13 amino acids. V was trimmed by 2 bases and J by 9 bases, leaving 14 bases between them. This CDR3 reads CASSLNNGTPQYF. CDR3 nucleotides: TGTGCCAGCAGCTTAAACAATGGGACACCGCAGTACTTC.

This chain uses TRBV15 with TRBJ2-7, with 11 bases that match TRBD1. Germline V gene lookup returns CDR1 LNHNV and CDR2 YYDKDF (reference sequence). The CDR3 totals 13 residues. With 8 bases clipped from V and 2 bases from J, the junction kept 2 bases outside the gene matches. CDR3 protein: CATGTGGTYEQYF. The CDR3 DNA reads TGTGCCACCGGGACAGGGGGAACCTACGAGCAGTACTTC.

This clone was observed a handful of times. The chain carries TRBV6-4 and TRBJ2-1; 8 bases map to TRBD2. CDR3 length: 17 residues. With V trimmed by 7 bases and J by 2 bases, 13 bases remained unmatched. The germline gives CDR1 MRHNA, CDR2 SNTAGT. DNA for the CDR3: TGTGCCAGCAATCCCCCGGAGCGGGAGTTGGCCTACAATGAGCAGTTCTTC. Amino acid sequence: CASNPPERELAYNEQFF.

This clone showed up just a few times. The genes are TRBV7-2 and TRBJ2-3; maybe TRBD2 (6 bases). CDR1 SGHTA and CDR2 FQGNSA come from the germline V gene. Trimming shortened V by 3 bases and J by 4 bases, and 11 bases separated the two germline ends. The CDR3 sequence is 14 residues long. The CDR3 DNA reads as TGTGCCAGCAGCTTTTTAGCGGACTCAGATACGCAGTATTTT. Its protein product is CASSFLADSDTQYF.

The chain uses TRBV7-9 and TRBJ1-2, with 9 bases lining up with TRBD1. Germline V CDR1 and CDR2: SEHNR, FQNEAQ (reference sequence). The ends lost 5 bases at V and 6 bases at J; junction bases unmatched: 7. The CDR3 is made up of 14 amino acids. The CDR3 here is CASSLGTGHNGYTF. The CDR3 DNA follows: TGTGCCAGCAGCCTGGGGACAGGGCACAATGGCTACACCTTC.

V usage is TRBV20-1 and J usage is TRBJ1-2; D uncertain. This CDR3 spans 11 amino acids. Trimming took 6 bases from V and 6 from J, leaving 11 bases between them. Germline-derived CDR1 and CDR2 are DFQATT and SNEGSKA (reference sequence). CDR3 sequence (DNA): TGCAGTGCCCAGCAAGAGAATGGCTACACCTTC. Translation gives CSAQQENGYTF.

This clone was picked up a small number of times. The CDR3 DNA reads as TGTGCCAGCAGCTTTCTAGCGGGAAGGGGTTACAATGAGCAGTTCTTC. Protein: CASSFLAGRGYNEQFF. The genes are TRBV7-8 and TRBJ2-1; 9 positions match TRBD2. The ends lost 3 bases at V and 4 bases at J; junction bases unmatched: 7. CDR1 and CDR2 (germline): SGHVS, FQNEAQ. This CDR3 spans 16 amino acids.

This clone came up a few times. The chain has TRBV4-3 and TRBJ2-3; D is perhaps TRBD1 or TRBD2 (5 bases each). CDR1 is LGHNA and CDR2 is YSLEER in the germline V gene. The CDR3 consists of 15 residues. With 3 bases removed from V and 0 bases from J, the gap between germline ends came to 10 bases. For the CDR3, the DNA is TGCGCCAGCAGCCAGGGACGACAGAGCACAGATACGCAGTATTTT. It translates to CASSQGRQSTDTQYF.

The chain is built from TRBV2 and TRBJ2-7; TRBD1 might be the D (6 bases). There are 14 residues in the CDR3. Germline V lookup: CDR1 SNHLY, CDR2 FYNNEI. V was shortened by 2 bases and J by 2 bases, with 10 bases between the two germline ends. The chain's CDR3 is CASSEFTGTYEQYF. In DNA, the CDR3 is TGTGCCAGCAGTGAATTTACAGGGACCTACGAGCAGTACTTC.

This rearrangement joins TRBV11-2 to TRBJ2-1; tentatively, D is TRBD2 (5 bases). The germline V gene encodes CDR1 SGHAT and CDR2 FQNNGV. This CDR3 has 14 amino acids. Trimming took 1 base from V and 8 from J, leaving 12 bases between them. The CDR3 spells CASSLGGGSDEQFF. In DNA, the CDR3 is TGTGCCAGCAGCTTAGGTGGAGGTAGTGATGAGCAGTTCTTC.

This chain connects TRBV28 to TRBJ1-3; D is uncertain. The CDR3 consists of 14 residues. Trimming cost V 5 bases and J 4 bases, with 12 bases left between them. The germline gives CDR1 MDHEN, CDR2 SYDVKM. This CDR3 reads CASSNWAPGNTIYF. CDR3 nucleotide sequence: TGTGCCAGCAGTAATTGGGCACCGGGAAACACCATATATTTT.

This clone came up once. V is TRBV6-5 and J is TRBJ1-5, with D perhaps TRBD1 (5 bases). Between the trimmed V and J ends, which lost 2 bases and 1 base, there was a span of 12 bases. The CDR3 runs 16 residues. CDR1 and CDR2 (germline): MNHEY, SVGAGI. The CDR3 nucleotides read TGTGCCAGCAGTTACAGAGGTGGGGGAAGCAATCAGCCCCAGCATTTT. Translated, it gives CASSYRGGGSNQPQHF.

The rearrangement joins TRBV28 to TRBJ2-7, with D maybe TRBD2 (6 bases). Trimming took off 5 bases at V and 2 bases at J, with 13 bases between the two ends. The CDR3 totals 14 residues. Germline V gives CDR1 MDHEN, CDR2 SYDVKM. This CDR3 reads CASSAYSGAYEQYF. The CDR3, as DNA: TGTGCCAGCAGTGCCTATAGCGGAGCCTACGAGCAGTACTTC.

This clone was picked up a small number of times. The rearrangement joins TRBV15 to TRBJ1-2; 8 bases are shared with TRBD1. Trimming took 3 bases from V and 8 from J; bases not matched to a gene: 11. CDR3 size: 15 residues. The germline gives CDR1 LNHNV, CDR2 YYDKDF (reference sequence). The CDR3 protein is CATSRQTGAAEGYTF. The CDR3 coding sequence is TGTGCCACCAGCAGGCAGACAGGGGCCGCGGAGGGCTACACCTTC.

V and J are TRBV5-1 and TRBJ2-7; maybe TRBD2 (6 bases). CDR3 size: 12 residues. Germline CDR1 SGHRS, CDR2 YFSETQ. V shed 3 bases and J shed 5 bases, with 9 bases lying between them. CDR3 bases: TGCGCCAGCAGCTCGGGAGCTAACGAGCAGTACTTC. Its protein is CASSSGANEQYF.

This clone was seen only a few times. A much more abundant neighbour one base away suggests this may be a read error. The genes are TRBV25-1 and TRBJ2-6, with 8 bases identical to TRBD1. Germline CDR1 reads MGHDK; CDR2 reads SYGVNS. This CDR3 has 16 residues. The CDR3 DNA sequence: TGTGCCAGCCAGGACAGGGCTCGCTCTGGGGCCAACGGCCTGACTTTC. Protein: CASQDRARSGANGLTF.

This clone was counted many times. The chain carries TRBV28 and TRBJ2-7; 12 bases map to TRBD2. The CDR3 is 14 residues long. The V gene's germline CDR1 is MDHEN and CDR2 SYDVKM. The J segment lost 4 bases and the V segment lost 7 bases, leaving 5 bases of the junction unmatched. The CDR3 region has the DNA TGTGCCAGCACCCTAGCGGGAGGGCCTTACGAGCAGTACTTC. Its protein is CASTLAGGPYEQYF.

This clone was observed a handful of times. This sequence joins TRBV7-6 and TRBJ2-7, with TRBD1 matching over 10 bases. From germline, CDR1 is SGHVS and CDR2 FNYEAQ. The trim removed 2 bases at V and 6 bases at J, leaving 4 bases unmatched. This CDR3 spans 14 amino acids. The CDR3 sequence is CASSLRDRGVEQYF. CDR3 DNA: TGTGCCAGCAGCTTAAGGGACAGGGGAGTCGAGCAGTACTTC.

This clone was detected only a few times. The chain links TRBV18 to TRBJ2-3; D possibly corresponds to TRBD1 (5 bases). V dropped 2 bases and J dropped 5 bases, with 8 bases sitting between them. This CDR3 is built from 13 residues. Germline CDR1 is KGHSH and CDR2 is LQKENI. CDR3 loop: CASSPVQGDTQYF. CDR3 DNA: TGTGCCAGCTCACCAGTGCAGGGAGATACGCAGTATTTT.

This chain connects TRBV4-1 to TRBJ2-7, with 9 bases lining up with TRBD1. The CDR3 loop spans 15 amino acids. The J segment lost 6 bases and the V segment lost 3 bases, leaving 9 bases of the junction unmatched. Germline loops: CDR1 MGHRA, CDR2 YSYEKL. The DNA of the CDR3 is TGCGCCAGCAGCCAGGCGCCGGGACAGGGCGGCGAGCAGTACTTC. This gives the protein CASSQAPGQGGEQYF.

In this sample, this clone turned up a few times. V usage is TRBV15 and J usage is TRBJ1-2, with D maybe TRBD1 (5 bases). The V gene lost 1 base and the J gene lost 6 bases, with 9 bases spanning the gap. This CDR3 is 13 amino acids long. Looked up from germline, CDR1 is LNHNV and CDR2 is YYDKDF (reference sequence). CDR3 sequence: CATSRVGRDGYTF. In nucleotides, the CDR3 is TGTGCCACCAGCAGAGTAGGCAGGGATGGCTACACCTTC.

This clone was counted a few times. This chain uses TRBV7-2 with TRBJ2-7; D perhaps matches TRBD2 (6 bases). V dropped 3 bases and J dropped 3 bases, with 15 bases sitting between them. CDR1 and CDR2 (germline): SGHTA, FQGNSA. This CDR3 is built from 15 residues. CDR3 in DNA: TGTGCCAGCAGCTTCGTAGTGGACTACCGCTACGAGCAGTACTTC. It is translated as CASSFVVDYRYEQYF.

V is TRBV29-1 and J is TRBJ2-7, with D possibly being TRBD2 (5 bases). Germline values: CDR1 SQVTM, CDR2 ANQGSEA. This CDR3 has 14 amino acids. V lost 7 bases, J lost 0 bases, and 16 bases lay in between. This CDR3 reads CSGKQDSLSYEQYF. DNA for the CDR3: TGCAGCGGCAAGCAGGACTCGCTCTCCTACGAGCAGTACTTC.

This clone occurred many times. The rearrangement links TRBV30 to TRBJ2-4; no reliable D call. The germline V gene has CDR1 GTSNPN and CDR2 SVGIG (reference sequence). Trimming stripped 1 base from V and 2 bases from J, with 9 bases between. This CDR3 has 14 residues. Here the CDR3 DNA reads TGTGCCTGGAGTGCTCAGATCTCCAAAAACATTCAGTACTTC. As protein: CAWSAQISKNIQYF.

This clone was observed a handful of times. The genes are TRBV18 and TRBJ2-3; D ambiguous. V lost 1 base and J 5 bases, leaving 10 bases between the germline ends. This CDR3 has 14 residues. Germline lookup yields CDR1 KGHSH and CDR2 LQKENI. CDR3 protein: CASSPRARQDTQYF. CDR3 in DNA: TGTGCCAGCTCACCACGGGCTAGACAAGATACGCAGTATTTT.

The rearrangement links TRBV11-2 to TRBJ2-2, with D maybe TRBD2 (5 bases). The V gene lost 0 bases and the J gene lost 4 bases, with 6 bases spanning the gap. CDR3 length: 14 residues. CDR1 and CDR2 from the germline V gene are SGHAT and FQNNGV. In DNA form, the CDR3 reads TGTGCCAGCAGCTTAGATCGGGGCACCGGGGAGCTGTTTTTT. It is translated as CASSLDRGTGELFF. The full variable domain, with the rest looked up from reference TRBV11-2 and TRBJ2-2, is EAGVAQSPRYKIIEKRQSVAFWCNPISGHATLYWYQQILGQGPKLLIQFQNNGVVDDSQLPKDRFSAERLKGVDSTLKIQPAKLEDSAVYLCASSLDRGTGELFFGEGSRLTVL.

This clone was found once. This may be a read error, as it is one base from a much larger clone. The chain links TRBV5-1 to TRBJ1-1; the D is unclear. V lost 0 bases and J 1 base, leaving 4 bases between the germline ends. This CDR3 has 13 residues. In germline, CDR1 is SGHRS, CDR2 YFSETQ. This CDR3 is CASSLDRNTEAFF. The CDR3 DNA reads TGCGCCAGCAGCTTGGACCGGAACACTGAAGCTTTCTTT.

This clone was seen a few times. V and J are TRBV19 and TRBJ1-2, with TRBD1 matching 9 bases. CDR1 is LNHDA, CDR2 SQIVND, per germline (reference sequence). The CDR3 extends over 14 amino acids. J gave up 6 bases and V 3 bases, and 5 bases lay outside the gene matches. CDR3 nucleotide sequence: TGTGCCAGTAGTATCGGGGGACAGGGAGATGGCTACACCTTC. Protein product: CASSIGGQGDGYTF.